Below are 26 T cell receptor beta chains sequenced from a single sample in a study of regulatory T cells in long-lasting Graves disease. Arm-PCR of CDR3 regions with iRepertoire HTBI primers generated TCR beta libraries. MiXCR, run by TCRdb on the multiplex PCR reads, gives a single entry per CDR3 protein. The repertoire holds a few hundred thousand distinct CDR3 sequences, roughly 15% seen once, with over 7.5% in the top ten. This sample's time point: newly diagnosed GD, antithyroid drugs for less than 3 months. Generation of the TCR library employed RNA extracted from PBMCs. The data also belong to a second study, concerning T cells in Graves' hyperthyroidism and ophthalmopathy.

Sequencing used peripheral blood mononuclear cells (PBMCs), obtained at new diagnosis, from a patient treated with antithyroid drugs. These receptors were obtained from a woman aged 40 to 55 with Graves disease.

In this sample, this clonotype turned up many times. The rearrangement joins TRBV6-5 to TRBJ2-7, with 8 bases lining up with TRBD2. The junction had 11 bases not matched to a gene; V was cut back by 2 bases and J by 2 bases. CDR1 and CDR2 from the germline V gene are MNHEY and SVGAGI. The CDR3 is 17 residues long. The CDR3 is CASSYMLAAGGTYEQYF. The CDR3 bases are TGTGCCAGCAGTTACATGCTAGCTGCGGGAGGTACCTACGAGCAGTACTTC.

The chain carries TRBV14 and TRBJ2-7; 7 bases line up with TRBD2. Germline trimming cut 4 bases from V and 8 bases from J; bases unmatched to any gene: 14. CDR1 is SGHDN, CDR2 FVKESK, per germline. The CDR3 loop spans 15 amino acids. This CDR3 is CASSLGTTRVVKQYF. The CDR3 DNA reads TGTGCCAGCAGCCTAGGGACTACCCGGGTAGTCAAGCAGTACTTC.

V gene TRBV6-1 combines with J gene TRBJ2-7, with D hard to call. The CDR3 is 15 residues long. Looked up from germline, CDR1 is MNHNS and CDR2 is SASEGT. V was trimmed by 1 base and J by 4 bases, leaving 14 bases between them. This CDR3 reads CASSEGPSYLYEQYV. The CDR3 nucleotides read TGTGCCAGCAGTGAAGGGCCTTCATACCTTTACGAGCAGTACGTC.

This clonotype was recorded at least ten times. The V call is TRBV13, the J call TRBJ2-3, with D perhaps matching TRBD1 (6 bases). The CDR3 totals 12 residues. V shed 5 bases and J shed 5 bases, with 8 bases lying between them. CDR1 and CDR2 (germline): PRHDT, FYEKMQ (reference sequence). The CDR3 protein is CASSTGLDTQYF. For the CDR3, the DNA is TGTGCCAGCAGCACAGGGCTAGATACGCAGTATTTT.

This clonotype was observed many times. The V call is TRBV11-2, the J call TRBJ2-7; TRBD2 might be the D (6 bases). In germline, CDR1 is SGHAT, CDR2 FQNNGV. The CDR3 totals 13 residues. V was trimmed by 5 bases and J by 3 bases, leaving 11 bases between them. This CDR3 is CASSPDYDYEQYF. The CDR3 region has the DNA TGTGCCAGCAGCCCGGACTATGACTACGAGCAGTACTTC.

The CDR3: CASTTGTGGEKLFF. In nucleotides, the CDR3 is TGTGCCAGTACGACCGGGACAGGGGGCGAAAAACTGTTTTTT. The chain couples TRBV19 to TRBJ1-4; 12 bases fit TRBD1. Germline CDR1 and CDR2: LNHDA and SQIVND (reference sequence). The length of the CDR3 is 14 residues. The V gene end was trimmed by 7 bases and the J gene end by 8 bases; junction bases not matched to a gene: 5. Variable domain in full (rest from reference TRBV19 and TRBJ1-4): DGGITQSPKYLFRKEGQNVTLSCEQNLNHDAMYWYRQDPGQGLRLIYYSQIVNDFQKGDIAEGYSVSREKKESFPLTVTSAQKNPTAFYLCASTTGTGGEKLFFGSGTQLSVL.

This clonotype was detected a few times. The gene calls are TRBV10-3 and TRBJ2-1; weak D call: TRBD1 (5 bases). The CDR3 runs to 13 residues. Trimming pared 3 bases from V and 8 bases from J, leaving 11 bases between. The V gene's germline CDR1 is ENHRY and CDR2 SYGVKD. The CDR3 protein is CAISDQTVDEQFF. The CDR3 region has the DNA TGTGCCATCAGTGATCAGACAGTCGATGAGCAGTTCTTC.

This clonotype was detected only once. Given a much more abundant clone one base away, this may be a read error. The CDR3, as DNA: TGTGCCAGCAGCTTAATTAGGGGGGTCTACGAGCAGTACGTC. Amino acid sequence: CASSLIRGVYEQYV. This chain joins TRBV11-2 and TRBJ2-7; the D gene could be TRBD1 or TRBD2 (6 bases each). Trimming took 2 bases from V and 3 from J, leaving 11 bases between them. Germline V gene data show CDR1 as SGHAT and CDR2 as FQNNGV. The CDR3 has 14 residues.

At least ten counts were recorded for this clonotype. Here the CDR3 reads CATKLAGISYEQYF. The CDR3 DNA follows: TGTGCCACTAAACTAGCGGGGATTTCCTACGAGCAGTACTTC. The gene calls are TRBV15 and TRBJ2-7; 10 bases are a match to TRBD2. V gave up 9 bases and J gave up 1 base; unmatched junction bases: 6. This CDR3 region has 14 residues. The germline CDR1 and CDR2 sequences are LNHNV and YYDKDF (reference sequence).

J is TRBJ2-2 and V is TRBV12-3 or TRBV12-4; the D gene is possibly TRBD2 (6 bases). The CDR3 spans 19 residues. V lost 5 bases and J 3 bases, leaving 25 bases between the germline ends. The CDR3: CASSTSGTWGSEDTGELFF. Here the CDR3 DNA reads TGTGCCAGCAGTACCTCCGGGACTTGGGGCAGCGAGGACACCGGGGAGCTGTTTTTT.

This clonotype was counted ten times or more. The genes are TRBV14 and TRBJ2-3; TRBD2 agrees at 8 bases. The junction had 6 bases not matched to a gene; V was cut back by 6 bases and J by 4 bases. The CDR3 is made up of 14 amino acids. The germline CDR1 and CDR2 sequences are SGHDN and FVKESK. In nucleotides, the CDR3 is TGTGCCAGCAGAAGCGGGAGTGGCGCAGATACGCAGTATTTT. As protein: CASRSGSGADTQYF.

This clonotype has at least ten counts. The chain joins TRBV27 to TRBJ2-7; a weak D match, TRBD2 (6 bases). With 3 bases removed from V and 6 bases from J, the gap between germline ends came to 18 bases. Germline-derived CDR1 and CDR2 are MNHEY and SMNVEV (reference sequence). The CDR3 consists of 15 residues. CDR3: CASSLGGPGLSEQYF. CDR3 bases: TGTGCCAGCAGTTTGGGAGGACCAGGGTTGTCCGAGCAGTACTTC.

This clonotype was counted many times. The rearrangement uses TRBV12-3 or TRBV12-4 and TRBJ2-1, with 10 positions matching TRBD2. CDR3 length: 15 amino acids. V shed 6 bases, J shed 7 bases, and the junction held 9 bases outside the gene matches. CDR3 DNA: TGTGCCAGCAGACAAAGCGGGAGGGCTAGTAATGAGCAGTTCTTC. Its translation is CASRQSGRASNEQFF.

This clonotype was seen at least ten times. V and J are TRBV9 and TRBJ1-4, with 10 bases that match TRBD1. This CDR3 contains 18 residues. Germline CDR1 SGDLS, CDR2 YYNGEE. The V segment lost 4 bases and the J segment 0 bases; nucleotides outside the gene matches: 9. The chain's CDR3 is CASSFRDRGHSTNEKLFF. As DNA, the CDR3 is TGTGCCAGCAGCTTCCGGGACAGGGGCCACTCAACTAATGAAAAACTGTTTTTT. Combining the CDR3 with reference TRBV9 and TRBJ1-4 gives the whole variable domain DSGVTQTPKHLITATGQRVTLRCSPRSGDLSVYWYQQSLDQGLQFLIQYYNGEERAKGNILERFSAQQFPDLHSELNLSSLELGDSALYFCASSFRDRGHSTNEKLFFGSGTQLSVL.

This clonotype was observed at least ten times. The gene calls are TRBV10-2 and TRBJ2-5, with 10 bases matching TRBD1. CDR1 and CDR2 (germline): WSHSY, SAAADI. The CDR3 is 14 amino acids. V lost 3 bases, J lost 7 bases, and 5 bases stayed unmatched. DNA for the CDR3: TGCGCCAGCAGTGATGGACAGGGGGTTGGGACCCAGTACTTC. It is translated as CASSDGQGVGTQYF.

This clonotype was detected ten times or more. The genes are TRBV15 and TRBJ2-1, with 8 bases lining up with TRBD2. The CDR3 contains 14 residues. Germline V gene lookup returns CDR1 LNHNV and CDR2 YYDKDF (reference sequence). V was pared by 9 bases and J by 7 bases, with 11 bases of the junction left unmatched. The CDR3 coding sequence is TGTGCCACTCTCGGGAGGGCCCCATTTAATGAGCAGTTCTTC. It specifies CATLGRAPFNEQFF.

This chain links TRBV7-3 with TRBJ2-3; TRBD2 matches 11 bases. Per germline, CDR1 SGHTA and CDR2 FQGTGA. The CDR3 extends over 15 amino acids. V was clipped by 7 bases and J by 0 bases; unmatched bases: 3. CDR3 sequence: CASNVAGGSTDTQYF. DNA for the CDR3: TGTGCCAGCAACGTAGCGGGAGGGAGCACAGATACGCAGTATTTT.

The V gene is TRBV27, the J gene TRBJ1-5; D not resolved. CDR1 and CDR2 from the germline V gene are MNHEY and SMNVEV (reference sequence). CDR3 length equals 15 residues. V lost 5 bases and J lost 5, with 16 bases in between. This CDR3 reads CASSPSAGLYQPQHF. CDR3 sequence (DNA): TGTGCCAGCAGTCCTTCGGCGGGGTTGTATCAGCCCCAGCATTTT.

This clonotype was observed many times. This chain joins TRBV11-3 and TRBJ1-2; D is undetermined. The CDR3 extends over 10 amino acids. With 7 bases removed from V and 6 bases from J, the gap between germline ends came to 6 bases. CDR1 SGHNT and CDR2 YENEEA come from the germline V gene. CDR3 amino acids: CASTRDGYTF. As DNA, the CDR3 is TGTGCCAGCACTCGGGATGGCTACACCTTC.

At least ten counts were recorded for this clonotype. The genes are TRBV11-2 and TRBJ1-2, with D hard to call. Germline-derived CDR1 and CDR2 are SGHAT and FQNNGV. Trimming took 0 bases from V and 4 from J, leaving 12 bases between them. This CDR3 has 15 residues. Here the CDR3 DNA reads TGTGCCAGCAGCTTAGATCCCGGCCCGAGCTATGGCTACACCTTC. Its protein is CASSLDPGPSYGYTF.

The chain joins TRBV20-1 to TRBJ2-7; 11 bases fit TRBD2. The CDR3 is 15 amino acids. J was trimmed by 4 bases and V by 0 bases; bases with no gene match: 5. CDR1 is DFQATT and CDR2 is SNEGSKA in the germline V gene (reference sequence). The CDR3 DNA sequence: TGCAGTGCTAGAGATTCGGCTAGCGGGAGGTACGAGCAGTACTTC. Translating it yields CSARDSASGRYEQYF.

This clonotype has at least ten counts. V gene TRBV28 combines with J gene TRBJ1-6; 8 bases align to TRBD1. The CDR3 contains 17 residues. The V gene's germline CDR1 is MDHEN and CDR2 SYDVKM. V trimming: 6 bases; J trimming: 5 bases; junction bases outside the gene matches: 12. In nucleotides, the CDR3 is TGTGCCAGCAGCTCACTCCCCGGGACAGGAGATAATTCACCCCTCCACTTT. This encodes CASSSLPGTGDNSPLHF.

The sample holds many counts of this clonotype. The chain links TRBV12-3 or TRBV12-4 to TRBJ2-3; a weak D match, TRBD2 (6 bases). This CDR3 is built from 18 residues. Trimming cost V 5 bases and J 2 bases, with 23 bases left between them. The CDR3 is CASSGGGWGVQFTDTQYF. DNA of the CDR3: TGTGCCAGCAGTGGTGGAGGGTGGGGGGTCCAATTCACAGATACGCAGTATTTT.

There are a few counts of this clonotype. The rearrangement joins TRBV28 to TRBJ2-1; 13 positions match TRBD2. This CDR3 is 15 amino acids long. Germline assignment: CDR1 MDHEN and CDR2 SYDVKM. V was pared by 8 bases and J by 7 bases, with 8 bases of the junction left unmatched. The CDR3 nucleotides are TGTGCCAGCGGAGTGGGACTAGCGGGATATAATGAGCAGTTCTTC. Translation: CASGVGLAGYNEQFF.

There are many counts of this clonotype. This chain links TRBV27 with TRBJ2-7; D is perhaps TRBD2 (5 bases). The CDR3 spans 12 residues. V was clipped by 5 bases and J by 4 bases, with 9 bases between them. CDR1 is MNHEY, CDR2 SMNVEV, per germline (reference sequence). The CDR3 region is CASSHGNYEQYF. In DNA, the CDR3 is TGTGCCAGCAGTCACGGGAATTACGAGCAGTACTTC.

This clonotype was seen only a few times. Given a far larger clone just one base away, this is likely a sequencing read error. The chain couples TRBV28 to TRBJ2-1; D is uncertain. The CDR3 is 11 residues long. Germline CDR1 reads MDHEN; CDR2 reads SYDVKM. V lost 8 bases, J lost 4 bases, and 6 bases lay in between. The CDR3 spells CASGVYNEQFF. In DNA form, the CDR3 reads TGTGCCAGCGGGGTATACAATGAGCAGTTCTTC.